This T cell receptor (beta chain) was observed in a study of siplizumab effects on memory and regulatory T cells. TCRdb's table, derived via immunoSEQ multiplex PCR, lists solely in-frame clones and lacks some. The table has around 72,000 clones, 91% seen once. This CDR3 spans 15 amino acids. The germline V gene encodes CDR1 SGHDT and CDR2 YYEEEE. V lost 8 bases and J 5 bases, leaving 19 bases between the germline ends. The sequencing sample was made of CD8+ T cells sorted from blood. The sequence derives from a human donor in good health. The chain is built from TRBV5-6 and TRBJ1-4, with a tentative D call TRBD1 (5 bases). As DNA, the CDR3 is TGTGCCAGTAGACCCTGGGGCGAGAAGAATGAAAAACTGTTTTTT. It translates to CASRPWGEKNEKLFF.